These 4 T cell receptor beta chains were all obtained from the same sample, sequenced in a study of CD8+ T cells in alopecia areata (dated by TCRdb to 2016 to 2019). Explained via the paper, the time point label denotes: 4 weeks on oral tofacitinib. Taken with the paper, the label for treatment or condition translates to: oral pan-JAK inhibitor, 5-10 mg twice daily. The library relied on the immunoSEQ multiplex PCR assay. For TCR sequencing, RNA was extracted from every sample and reverse transcribed into cDNA to serve as template. TCRdb retrieved this table from immuneACCESS and kept in-frame rearrangements only. Not all clones are present; in checked studies, unresolved V genes account for under half, and no reason is known for the remainder. This sample lists 200,000 to 250,000 clones; around three fifths were detected once. The ten top clones hold roughly 1.6% of the sample. The sequencing used CD4+ T cells sorted from blood, collected at week 4, from a patient treated with tofacitinib. The receptors were gathered from a human donor with alopecia areata.

This clone has only a few counts. The chain recombines TRBV29-1 with TRBJ1-2; tentative D call: TRBD1 (5 bases). The V end lost 7 bases, the J end lost 6 bases, and 21 bases lay between the germline ends. The germline V gene encodes CDR1 SQVTM and CDR2 ANQGSEA. The CDR3 totals 14 residues. DNA of the CDR3: TGCAGCGCGATCGACCCAGGGAAGATACATGGCTACACCTTC. Protein sequence: CSAIDPGKIHGYTF.

The V and J genes are TRBV2 and TRBJ2-3, with TRBD2 matching over 8 bases. This CDR3 region has 15 residues. The J segment lost 5 bases and the V segment lost 6 bases, leaving 10 bases of the junction unmatched. The germline CDR1 and CDR2 sequences are SNHLY and FYNNEI. CDR3 region: CASSGVGTSKDTQYF. CDR3 bases: TGTGCCAGCAGCGGGGTTGGGACTAGTAAAGATACGCAGTATTTT.

J is TRBJ1-6 and V is TRBV10-3; 9 bases align to TRBD1. The CDR3 is 15 amino acids. J was trimmed by 7 bases and V by 2 bases; bases with no gene match: 3. Germline V gives CDR1 ENHRY, CDR2 SYGVKD. CDR3 sequence reads: CAISEDRGTNSPLHF. The CDR3, as DNA: TGTGCCATCAGTGAGGACAGGGGGACAAATTCACCCCTCCACTTT.

This chain connects TRBV15 to TRBJ1-2; no reliable D call. Germline V gene data show CDR1 as LNHNV and CDR2 as YYDKDF (reference sequence). This CDR3 is 15 amino acids long. The V gene lost 1 base and the J gene lost 7 bases, with 16 bases spanning the gap. The DNA for the CDR3 is TGTGCCACCAGCAGAGTGCCTCAGGAGTTGGTTGGCTACACCTTC. Translating gives CATSRVPQELVGYTF.